Each of the 22 T cell receptor beta chains below was sequenced from the same sample in a study of siplizumab effects on memory and regulatory T cells. Assay: immunoSEQ multiplex PCR; the TCRdb copy retains only in-frame clones and omits some. The data hold more than 75,000 clones, with roughly 93% observed a single time. Sequencing was performed on CD8+ T cells sorted from blood. These receptors all stem from a human donor in good health.

The chain has TRBV9 and TRBJ2-2, with D perhaps TRBD1 (6 bases). Trimming cost V 0 bases and J 4 bases, with 10 bases left between them. This CDR3 comprises 15 residues. The germline V gene has CDR1 SGDLS and CDR2 YYNGEE. The CDR3 protein is CASSVAGAGTGELFF. The DNA of the CDR3 is TGTGCCAGCAGCGTAGCAGGGGCGGGCACCGGGGAGCTGTTTTTT.

This chain connects TRBV29-1 to TRBJ2-7, with D tentatively TRBD1 (6 bases). The V and J ends lost 6 bases and 3 bases respectively, with 18 bases between them. Germline V gene lookup returns CDR1 SQVTM and CDR2 ANQGSEA. This CDR3 is 14 amino acids long. CDR3 protein: CSVHGQGPGYEQYF. In nucleotides, the CDR3 is TGCAGCGTCCACGGTCAGGGGCCGGGCTACGAGCAGTACTTC.

CDR3 sequence (DNA): TGTGCCAGCAGTACCGGGACTAGCTACGAGCAGTACTTC. Translation: CASSTGTSYEQYF. This chain connects TRBV6-5 to TRBJ2-7; 8 bases agree with TRBD2. The V segment lost 5 bases and the J segment 3 bases; nucleotides outside the gene matches: 3. Germline V gene sequence: CDR1 MNHEY, CDR2 SVGAGI. The CDR3 totals 13 residues.

Only a few counts were recorded for this clone. The chain is built from TRBV15 and TRBJ1-1; D not resolved. The germline V gene has CDR1 LNHNV and CDR2 YYDKDF (reference sequence). V was trimmed by 3 bases and J by 6 bases, leaving 8 bases between them. The CDR3 covers 12 residues. Here the CDR3 reads CATSRSEAEAFF. Written as DNA, the CDR3 is TGTGCCACCAGCAGGTCGGAGGCTGAAGCTTTCTTT.

This sequence joins TRBV19 and TRBJ2-2; TRBD2 aligns across 13 bases. This CDR3 has 16 residues. Per the germline V gene, CDR1 is LNHDA and CDR2 is SQIVND (reference sequence). Trimming removed 5 bases from V and 7 bases from J; junction bases left unmatched: 7. The CDR3 nucleotides are TGTGCCAGTAGTCCAACTAGCGGGGGGGCTGGCGGGGAGCTGTTTTTT. Encoded protein: CASSPTSGGAGGELFF.

J is TRBJ2-1 and V is TRBV4-1, with 9 bases identical to TRBD1. Germline values: CDR1 MGHRA, CDR2 YSYEKL. This CDR3 contains 16 residues. After removal of 3 bases from V and 3 bases from J, the junction contained 6 bases not matched to a gene. DNA of the CDR3: TGCGCCAGCAGCCAGGGGACAGGGCGAGTCTACAATGAGCAGTTCTTC. Amino acid sequence: CASSQGTGRVYNEQFF.

J is TRBJ1-2 and V is TRBV9; D remains ambiguous. V gave up 3 bases and J gave up 4 bases, with 10 bases separating them. CDR1 is SGDLS and CDR2 is YYNGEE in the germline V gene. The CDR3 length is 13 residues. The CDR3 protein is CASSAGGPYGYTF. The CDR3 DNA follows: TGTGCCAGCAGCGCCGGAGGGCCCTATGGCTACACCTTC. The full variable domain, completed using reference TRBV9 and TRBJ1-2, is DSGVTQTPKHLITATGQRVTLRCSPRSGDLSVYWYQQSLDQGLQFLIQYYNGEERAKGNILERFSAQQFPDLHSELNLSSLELGDSALYFCASSAGGPYGYTFGSGTRLTVV.

The chain has TRBV6-1 and TRBJ1-2; 9 positions agree with TRBD1. Germline CDR1 is MNHNS and CDR2 is SASEGT. J lost 4 bases, V lost 10 bases, and 1 base had no gene match. CDR3 length: 11 amino acids. CDR3 sequence: CATGQGYGYTF. The CDR3 DNA reads TGTGCCACGGGACAGGGCTATGGCTACACCTTC.

The genes are TRBV7-9 and TRBJ1-1; possibly TRBD1 for D (5 bases). The CDR3 contains 17 residues. Per the germline V gene, CDR1 is SEHNR and CDR2 is FQNEAQ (reference sequence). The V and J ends lost 1 base and 1 base respectively, with 16 bases between them. The CDR3 coding sequence is TGTGCCAGCAGCTTAGTCTTGTATCCGGGGGAGAACACTGAAGCTTTCTTT. Translation gives CASSLVLYPGENTEAFF.

This sequence joins TRBV6-5 and TRBJ1-1; D is undetermined. V was trimmed by 6 bases and J by 7 bases, leaving 12 bases between them. This CDR3 comprises 12 residues. From germline, CDR1 is MNHEY and CDR2 SVGAGI. CDR3 sequence (DNA): TGTGCCAGCAGCTCTGAGGCCCTTGAAGCTTTCTTT. Translation: CASSSEALEAFF.

V is TRBV13 and J is TRBJ2-1; D is tentatively TRBD1 or TRBD2 (5 bases each). CDR3 length equals 12 residues. The V gene's germline CDR1 is PRHDT and CDR2 FYEKMQ (reference sequence). V was clipped by 3 bases and J by 7 bases, with 7 bases between them. The CDR3 DNA reads TGTGCCAGCAGCTTGAGGGGTAATGAGCAGTTCTTC. Protein: CASSLRGNEQFF.

By sample fraction, this clone is medium-sized. This rearrangement joins TRBV9 to TRBJ1-3; no clear D. Germline V gene lookup returns CDR1 SGDLS and CDR2 YYNGEE. Deletions cut 4 bases from V and 0 bases from J, with 14 bases between. The CDR3 contains 16 residues. CDR3 coding DNA: TGTGCCAGCAGCCCCTCTTATCGGAGCTCTGGAAACACCATATATTTT. This translates into CASSPSYRSSGNTIYF.

The chain couples TRBV19 to TRBJ2-1, with a weak D call TRBD2 (6 bases). The germline V gene has CDR1 LNHDA and CDR2 SQIVND (reference sequence). The CDR3 is made up of 17 amino acids. V was clipped by 1 base and J by 3 bases, with 16 bases between them. The CDR3 reads CASSIAHGGSRYNEQFF. CDR3 nucleotides: TGTGCCAGTAGTATAGCCCACGGAGGGTCCCGCTACAATGAGCAGTTCTTC. The full variable domain, its missing parts supplied by reference TRBV19 and TRBJ2-1, is DGGITQSPKYLFRKEGQNVTLSCEQNLNHDAMYWYRQDPGQGLRLIYYSQIVNDFQKGDIAEGYSVSREKKESFPLTVTSAQKNPTAFYLCASSIAHGGSRYNEQFFGPGTRLTVL.

The gene calls are TRBV7-9 and TRBJ1-1; D is unclear. From germline, CDR1 is SEHNR and CDR2 FQNEAQ (reference sequence). Trimming took 3 bases from V and 7 from J, leaving 21 bases between them. The CDR3 consists of 16 residues. CDR3 in DNA: TGTGCCAGCAGCTTTCCGGTGCACAAAACAACGAGTGAAGCTTTCTTT. Translated: CASSFPVHKTTSEAFF.

The chain carries TRBV30 and TRBJ2-7; 9 nucleotides agree with TRBD2. In germline, CDR1 is GTSNPN, CDR2 SVGIG (reference sequence). This CDR3 region has 14 residues. V trimming: 0 bases; J trimming: 3 bases; junction bases outside the gene matches: 3. The DNA of the CDR3 is TGTGCCTGGAGTGTTGGTAGCGGGAGCTACGAGCAGTACTTC. Translation gives CAWSVGSGSYEQYF.

The rearrangement links TRBV5-4 to TRBJ1-4, with TRBD1 matching 8 bases. CDR3 length equals 16 residues. Germline V gene sequence: CDR1 SGHNT, CDR2 YYREEE (reference sequence). The junction had 1 base not matched to a gene; V was cut back by 0 bases and J by 0 bases. CDR3 DNA sequence: TGTGCCAGCAGCTTGGCAGGGGGCGCAACTAATGAAAAACTGTTTTTT. This gives the protein CASSLAGGATNEKLFF.

The rearrangement links TRBV19 to TRBJ2-2; 12 nucleotides align to TRBD2. Trimming took 6 bases from V and 0 from J; bases not matched to a gene: 5. This CDR3 region has 17 residues. Germline lookup yields CDR1 LNHDA and CDR2 SQIVND (reference sequence). CDR3 DNA: TGTGCCAGTAGACCTCTAGCGGGAGGGCCGAACACCGGGGAGCTGTTTTTT. This encodes CASRPLAGGPNTGELFF.

V gene TRBV15 combines with J gene TRBJ2-5; D uncertain. Deletions cut 1 base from V and 4 bases from J, with 13 bases between. This CDR3 contains 15 residues. Germline-derived CDR1 and CDR2 are LNHNV and YYDKDF (reference sequence). The CDR3 reads CATSRGRSQGETQYF. The DNA of the CDR3 is TGTGCCACCAGCAGAGGGCGGTCACAAGGAGAGACCCAGTACTTC.

The CDR3 nucleotides are TGTGCCAGTAGTCACACGATTGCCGGGACAGGGATCTACGAGCAGTACTTC. It yields the protein CASSHTIAGTGIYEQYF. The chain joins TRBV19 to TRBJ2-7; 9 bases agree with TRBD1. Trimming cost V 5 bases and J 3 bases; bases outside gene matches: 14. Germline values: CDR1 LNHDA, CDR2 SQIVND (reference sequence). This CDR3 comprises 17 residues.

The rearrangement uses TRBV28 and TRBJ2-1; 9 bases fit TRBD1. V dropped 4 bases and J dropped 8; count of bases not matched to a gene: 9. Germline V CDR1 and CDR2: MDHEN, SYDVKM. CDR3 length: 15 amino acids. The CDR3 loop reads CASSWRDRETDEQFF. DNA for the CDR3: TGTGCCAGCAGTTGGCGGGACAGGGAGACCGATGAGCAGTTCTTC.

The table lists this clone with a count of one. V is TRBV19 and J is TRBJ2-2; D is uncertain. CDR3 length: 12 amino acids. The V end lost 3 bases, the J end lost 8 bases, and 7 bases lay between the germline ends. The germline gives CDR1 LNHDA, CDR2 SQIVND (reference sequence). CDR3 residues: CASSIVGGELFF. CDR3 in DNA: TGTGCCAGTAGTATCGTGGGGGGGGAGCTGTTTTTT.

V is TRBV7-9 and J is TRBJ2-5, with 7 bases matching TRBD1. Per germline, CDR1 SEHNR and CDR2 FQNEAQ (reference sequence). The CDR3 loop spans 15 amino acids. The V gene end was trimmed by 5 bases and the J gene end by 5 bases; junction bases not matched to a gene: 11. The CDR3 DNA is TGTGCCAGCAGCCGTCGACAGGGAGAGTGGGAGACCCAGTACTTC. It yields the protein CASSRRQGEWETQYF.